The 16 T cell receptor beta chains below all came from one sample that was sequenced in a study of CD8+ T cells in alopecia areata. cDNA reverse transcribed from extracted RNA served as the sequencing template. Repertoires were generated with immunoSEQ multiplex PCR, while TCRdb's copy carries only in-frame clones and drops some. In the table there are more than 100,000 clones, around three fifths of which are singletons. Material for sequencing was CD4+ T cells sorted from blood. Source of these receptors: a human donor in good health.

The chain employs TRBV2 and TRBJ2-5, with 8 bases lining up with TRBD1. The CDR3 is 11 residues long. The V and J ends lost 11 bases and 5 bases, in that order; junction bases with no gene match: 4. The germline V gene encodes CDR1 SNHLY and CDR2 FYNNEI. For the CDR3, the DNA is TGTGCCGGAAGGACAGGGGAGACCCAGTACTTC. The encoded protein is CAGRTGETQYF.

The gene calls are TRBV18 and TRBJ1-1; no definite D call. CDR3 length: 13 amino acids. Germline V lookup: CDR1 KGHSH, CDR2 LQKENI. The V end was cut by 1 base, the J end by 0 bases, with 3 bases between. CDR3: CASSPRVNTEAFF. DNA for the CDR3: TGTGCCAGCTCACCACGGGTGAACACTGAAGCTTTCTTT.

The chain couples TRBV6-6 to TRBJ1-5; D uncertain. V shed 6 bases and J shed 1 base, with 4 bases lying between them. Germline-derived CDR1 and CDR2 are MNHNY and SVGAGI (reference sequence). This CDR3 region has 12 residues. CDR3 amino acids: CASSPSNQPQHF. DNA for the CDR3: TGTGCCAGCAGCCCAAGCAATCAGCCCCAGCATTTT.

The chain links TRBV30 to TRBJ2-1; D is unclear. The CDR3 has 13 residues. Looked up from germline, CDR1 is GTSNPN and CDR2 is SVGIG (reference sequence). Trimming took off 0 bases at V and 6 bases at J, with 9 bases between the two ends. The CDR3 loop reads CAWSVNWGNEQFF. The CDR3 coding sequence is TGTGCCTGGAGTGTAAATTGGGGCAATGAGCAGTTCTTC. The full variable domain, rest sourced from reference TRBV30 and TRBJ2-1, is SQTIHQWPATLVQPVGSPLSLECTVEGTSNPNLYWYRQAAGRGLQLLFYSVGIGQISSEVPQNLSASRPQDRQFILSSKKLLLSDSGFYLCAWSVNWGNEQFFGPGTRLTVL.

This clone was observed a handful of times. The CDR3 DNA reads TGCAGCGTTGAGTCCCAGACAGATACGCAGTATTTT. It encodes CSVESQTDTQYF. The J gene is TRBJ2-3, the V gene TRBV29-1; D is undetermined. Looked up from germline, CDR1 is SQVTM and CDR2 is ANQGSEA. The CDR3 extends over 12 amino acids. V was clipped by 3 bases and J by 3 bases, with 7 bases between them.

A few counts support this clone. The gene calls are TRBV29-1 and TRBJ2-7; a possible D gene is TRBD1 (6 bases). V lost 5 bases, J lost 9 bases, and 23 bases lay in between. The CDR3 is made up of 14 amino acids. Germline CDR1 is SQVTM and CDR2 is ANQGSEA. CDR3 DNA: TGCAGCGTTCTCCCAGGGGTGGCAGGGGAAGGGCAGTACTTC. Its translation is CSVLPGVAGEGQYF.

In this sample, this clone turned up a few times. The chain combines TRBV29-1 with TRBJ1-1; D is ambiguous. V dropped 2 bases and J dropped 3 bases, with 7 bases sitting between them. There are 12 residues in the CDR3. Per germline, CDR1 SQVTM and CDR2 ANQGSEA. The chain's CDR3 is CSVELVYTEAFF. The CDR3 coding sequence is TGCAGCGTTGAATTGGTGTACACTGAAGCTTTCTTT.

The rearrangement joins TRBV7-2 to TRBJ1-6; 7 nucleotides agree with TRBD1. Germline-derived CDR1 and CDR2 are SGHTA and FQGNSA. The V gene end was trimmed by 5 bases and the J gene end by 0 bases; junction bases not matched to a gene: 7. The CDR3 spans 17 residues. In DNA form, the CDR3 reads TGTGCCAGCAGCCGTTCGACAGGGAGCTCCTATAATTCACCCCTCCACTTT. This gives the protein CASSRSTGSSYNSPLHF.

The chain couples TRBV11-2 to TRBJ1-2; the D gene is possibly TRBD1 (5 bases). Looked up from germline, CDR1 is SGHAT and CDR2 is FQNNGV. V was shortened by 4 bases and J by 5 bases, with 14 bases between the two germline ends. This CDR3 is built from 14 residues. This CDR3 is CASSYDRARYGYTF. CDR3 coding DNA: TGTGCCAGCAGCTACGACAGAGCTCGATATGGCTACACCTTC.

The sample holds a few counts of this clone. V and J are TRBV18 and TRBJ2-7; D perhaps matches TRBD2 (7 bases). V dropped 8 bases and J dropped 4 bases, with 15 bases sitting between them. The length of the CDR3 is 13 residues. CDR1 is KGHSH and CDR2 is LQKENI in the germline V gene. CDR3 bases: TGTGCCAGCAGACGGGGGGCCGGGTACGAGCAGTACTTC. Amino acid sequence: CASRRGAGYEQYF.

This clone was seen more than once but under ten times. The chain has TRBV28 and TRBJ1-2; D remains unclear. Trimming removed 7 bases at V and 4 bases at J, with 7 bases between. This CDR3 is 11 amino acids long. From germline, CDR1 is MDHEN and CDR2 SYDVKM. Here the CDR3 DNA reads TGTGCCAGCAAGAGCTCCTATGGCTACACCTTC. Translating gives CASKSSYGYTF.

The chain combines TRBV10-3 with TRBJ1-5; D is uncertain. The CDR3 has 14 amino acids. The germline V and J ends were trimmed by 4 bases and 2 bases, with 9 bases remaining between them. CDR1 is ENHRY and CDR2 is SYGVKD in the germline V gene. CDR3 sequence: CAISGERGNQPQHF. The DNA for the CDR3 is TGTGCCATCAGTGGCGAACGGGGCAATCAGCCCCAGCATTTT.

This clone was picked up one time. CDR3 sequence (DNA): TGTGCCATCAGGGGTGGGGGGGAGCAGTACTTC. Its protein product is CAIRGGGEQYF. The V and J genes are TRBV6-5 and TRBJ2-7; D possibly uses TRBD1 or TRBD2 (6 bases each). Germline CDR1 reads MNHEY; CDR2 reads SVGAGI. Between the trimmed V and J ends, which lost 10 bases and 7 bases, there was a span of 14 bases. The CDR3 loop spans 11 amino acids.

This clone was counted only a few times. The CDR3 spells CASSFGQVATGNTIYF. The CDR3 region has the DNA TGCGCCAGCAGCTTCGGACAGGTGGCAACTGGAAACACCATATATTTT. This chain links TRBV5-1 with TRBJ1-3; 7 nucleotides match TRBD1. The V and J ends lost 2 bases and 2 bases, in that order; junction bases with no gene match: 7. The CDR3 has 16 amino acids. Looked up from germline, CDR1 is SGHRS and CDR2 is YFSETQ.

This clone was seen a few times. The V gene is TRBV6-5, the J gene TRBJ2-7; D might be TRBD1 (6 bases). Trimming took 4 bases from V and 6 from J, leaving 19 bases between them. Per the germline V gene, CDR1 is MNHEY and CDR2 is SVGAGI. The CDR3 extends over 15 amino acids. In DNA, the CDR3 is TGTGCCAGCAGTTCGGCACAGGGTGGGGTGGGCGAGCAGTACTTC. Protein sequence: CASSSAQGGVGEQYF.

The rearrangement uses TRBV5-1 and TRBJ2-5, with 9 bases aligning to TRBD2. The J segment lost 6 bases and the V segment lost 0 bases, leaving 6 bases of the junction unmatched. Germline-derived CDR1 and CDR2 are SGHRS and YFSETQ. CDR3 length: 15 amino acids. The CDR3 DNA reads as TGCGCCAGCAGCTTGGAGCCTAGCGGGGAGAAGACCCAGTACTTC. Translation: CASSLEPSGEKTQYF.